This TCR beta chain was sequenced for a study of blood T cell repertoires in COVID-19. Study in general: The United States, Italy and Spain provided the acute and convalescent COVID-19 samples. Nucleic acid was either cDNA or gDNA, and it came from T cells, B-cell-depleted T cells, or PBMCs.

Germline V lookup: CDR1 LNHDA, CDR2 SQIVND (reference sequence). This CDR3 has 16 amino acids. V was pared by 4 bases and J by 7 bases, with 12 bases of the junction left unmatched. TCRdb's table, derived via immunoSEQ multiplex PCR, lists solely in-frame clones and lacks some. This sample has more than 110,000 clones; approximately 79% occur once, and the top ten carry roughly 3.4%. This clonotype originated in a man between 60 and 70 years old with acute or convalescent COVID-19. Sequenced input: peripheral blood. The gene calls are TRBV19 and TRBJ2-5, with TRBD1 identical over 10 bases. The CDR3 loop is CASSTRQGAYGGTQYF. CDR3 sequence (DNA): TGTGCCAGTAGTACCCGACAGGGGGCGTACGGCGGGACCCAGTACTTC.